The clone carrying this T cell receptor beta chain turned up a few times. Its antigen is unknown. Together with a sample-barcoded 5' primer, a J-beta primer mix was included in a second PCR lasting about 7 to 12 cycles. From the 5' RACE reads, TCRdb called clonotypes with MiXCR, one entry per CDR3 protein. The sample contains some 1.6 million distinct CDR3 sequences, around 35% of which appear only once. The CDR3 is 11 residues long. CDR1 and CDR2 from the germline V gene are GTSNPN and SVGIG (reference sequence). V was shortened by 4 bases and J by 0 bases, with 1 base between the two germline ends. The source of the sample is a study of blood T cells in healthy people across ages. Study-wide points: Higher diversity, along with more naive CD4+ cells, distinguished long-lived donors from aged donors. Age showed a roughly linear inverse relationship with TCR beta diversity per million T cells.

Sequencing was done on a sample of blood. The source is a woman in her twenties or thirties in good health. This sequence joins TRBV30 and TRBJ2-4, with unresolved D. This CDR3 is CAWTAKNIQYF. The CDR3 bases are TGTGCCTGGACAGCCAAAAACATTCAGTACTTC.